This T cell receptor beta chain was captured by sequencing in a study of blood T cell repertoires in COVID-19. Study as a whole: T cells, B-cell-depleted T cells, or PBMCs provided the cDNA or gDNA that served as material.

Across 24 US areas, participants ranged in age from roughly 18 to 89 years. Participants' own reports of clinical history determined their cohort assignment. Methods used by the authors: Estimation of nucleated cell counts was performed using reference gene primer amplification. Assay used: immunoSEQ multiplex PCR; TCRdb lists only in-frame clones, some missing. The V and J calls and clone size were taken over from that table, and D and trimming were inferred from the DNA. The sample shows about 130,000 clones, approximately 86% of them seen only once. This CDR3 comprises 12 residues. Per the germline V gene, CDR1 is SEHNR and CDR2 is FQNEAQ (reference sequence). V was pared by 3 bases and J by 7 bases, with 10 bases between.

The J gene is TRBJ2-7, the V gene TRBV7-9; D might be TRBD1 (5 bases). This TCR came from a woman in her fifties or sixties who had recovered from COVID-19. Sequencing used PBMCs or T cells enriched from blood (not recorded which). The CDR3 region has the DNA TGTGCCAGCAGCTTGTCCAGGGAAGAGCAGTACTTC. Translated, it gives CASSLSREEQYF.